This entry describes one T cell receptor beta chain. The antigen remains undetermined. In TCRdb, the 5' RACE reads were re-called with MiXCR into one record per CDR3 protein. The top ten clones hold less than 7.5% of a sample with about 140,000 distinct CDR3 sequences, 6.5% to 8.5% of them seen once. With 2 bases clipped from V and 7 bases from J, the junction kept 5 bases outside the gene matches. The germline CDR1 and CDR2 sequences are SGHTA and FQGTGA. The CDR3 is 13 residues long. This entry comes from a study of CD8 T cells in ankylosing spondylitis. Study-wide findings and caveats: Some motif variants had been reported before (in reactive arthritis synovial fluid and blood).

The chain employs TRBV7-3 and TRBJ2-7; TRBD1 matches 7 bases. Sequenced input: synovial fluid, either unsorted or a sorted T cell fraction (not recorded which). The receptor was derived from a male donor with ankylosing spondylitis. The CDR3 region has the DNA TGTGCCAGCAGCTTACACAGGGGCTCAGAGCAGTACTTC. This gives the protein CASSLHRGSEQYF.